Given below is one T cell receptor (beta chain) in context. The source of the sample is a study of T cells in Graves' hyperthyroidism and ophthalmopathy. The V end was cut by 5 bases, the J end by 4 bases, with 17 bases between. The CDR3 covers 15 residues. Germline assignment: CDR1 SEHNR and CDR2 FQNEAQ (reference sequence). Amplified TCR beta CDR3 regions derived from RNA transcripts. HTBI primers were the set used in a first-round RT-PCR of the TCR CDR3. TCRdb re-analysed the multiplex PCR reads in MiXCR, keeping a single row per CDR3 protein. The repertoire holds a few hundred thousand distinct CDR3 sequences, with about 43% as singletons.

Sequenced material: peripheral blood or thyroid tissue (not recorded which). This chain joins TRBV7-9 and TRBJ1-2; possible D gene TRBD1, 6 bases. This receptor was taken from a woman between 18 and 29 years old with Graves' hyperthyroidism. This CDR3 reads CASSVDSRTLYGYTF. CDR3 coding DNA: TGTGCCAGCAGCGTGGACAGCCGGACCCTCTATGGCTACACCTTC.